The 17 T cell receptor beta chains below all came from one sample that was sequenced in a study of regulatory T cells in long-lasting Graves disease. Investigators prepared the TCR beta libraries by applying iRepertoire HTBI primers and Arm-PCR of CDR3 regions. TCRdb re-called the multiplex PCR reads through MiXCR, storing one row per CDR3 protein. The table shows some 330,000 distinct CDR3 sequences, with about 11% occurring only once. Documented time point: newly diagnosed GD, antithyroid drugs for less than 3 months. TCR sequences were obtained from RNA taken from PBMCs. Separately, the same data were catalogued under a study of T cells in Graves' hyperthyroidism and ophthalmopathy.

The source material was peripheral blood mononuclear cells (PBMCs), sampled at new diagnosis, from a patient treated with antithyroid drugs. The source of these receptors is a young woman with Graves disease.

This clonotype was seen a few times. The J gene is TRBJ1-6, the V gene TRBV30; D remains ambiguous. The length of the CDR3 is 14 residues. Trimming took 5 bases from V and 0 from J, leaving 8 bases between them. CDR1 and CDR2 (germline): GTSNPN, SVGIG (reference sequence). CDR3 in DNA: TGTGCCTGGGGTCAAAGCTCCTATAATTCACCCCTCCACTTT. Residues: CAWGQSSYNSPLHF.

The chain has TRBV6-5 and TRBJ1-2, with 7 bases fitting TRBD1. Germline CDR1 is MNHEY and CDR2 is SVGAGI. The junction had 9 bases not matched to a gene; V was cut back by 0 bases and J by 8 bases. The length of the CDR3 is 15 residues. As DNA, the CDR3 is TGTGCCAGCAGTTACTCGAAAGGGGGCGGCTACGGCTACACCTTC. This gives the protein CASSYSKGGGYGYTF.

About this clonotype: This sequence may be a read error, since a much larger clone differs from it by one base. The rearrangement uses TRBV6-1 and TRBJ2-5, with a tentative D call TRBD2 (6 bases). The CDR3 extends over 13 amino acids. The germline V gene has CDR1 MNHNS and CDR2 SASEGT. Trimming removed 8 bases at V and 9 bases at J, with 19 bases between. CDR3 nucleotide sequence: TGTGCCAGCGCCCGTTTGGAATGGGAGGCCCAGTACTTC. The encoded protein is CASARLEWEAQYF.

This clonotype was seen at least ten times. The genes are TRBV20-1 and TRBJ2-7; no reliable D call. Deletions cut 3 bases from V and 0 bases from J, with 6 bases between. This CDR3 contains 12 residues. Germline V gene data show CDR1 as DFQATT and CDR2 as SNEGSKA (reference sequence). This CDR3 reads CSARESSYEQYF. The CDR3 coding sequence is TGCAGTGCTAGGGAGAGCTCCTACGAGCAGTACTTC.

This clonotype was recorded a few times. V gene TRBV30 combines with J gene TRBJ2-1, with 7 nucleotides matching TRBD1. The V gene end was trimmed by 2 bases and the J gene end by 3 bases; junction bases not matched to a gene: 4. The CDR3 length is 14 residues. CDR1 is GTSNPN, CDR2 SVGIG, per germline (reference sequence). CDR3 protein: CAWSRQGDYNEQFF. CDR3 DNA sequence: TGTGCCTGGAGTCGGCAGGGGGACTACAATGAGCAGTTCTTC.

This clonotype was picked up many times. The chain is built from TRBV12-3 or TRBV12-4 and TRBJ2-7; tentative D call: TRBD2 (5 bases). Trimming cost V 8 bases and J 5 bases, with 19 bases left between them. The CDR3 runs 14 residues. CDR3 sequence (DNA): TGTGCCAGCGGACTCTCGACCCCTCAGGACGAGCAGTACTTC. Translated: CASGLSTPQDEQYF.

This clonotype was recorded many times. This chain uses TRBV20-1 with TRBJ2-7; 10 positions match TRBD2. Germline lookup yields CDR1 DFQATT and CDR2 SNEGSKA (reference sequence). The V segment lost 0 bases and the J segment 5 bases; nucleotides outside the gene matches: 10. The CDR3 runs to 16 residues. The chain's CDR3 is CSAREGAGGGGDEQYF. CDR3 in DNA: TGCAGTGCTAGAGAGGGAGCGGGAGGGGGAGGTGACGAGCAGTACTTC.

This clonotype was observed many times. This chain joins TRBV5-1 and TRBJ1-6; possible D gene TRBD1, 5 bases. Germline V gene data show CDR1 as SGHRS and CDR2 as YFSETQ. The germline V and J ends were trimmed by 4 bases and 6 bases, with 14 bases remaining between them. The CDR3 runs to 15 residues. The CDR3: CASSKPGRINSPLHF. CDR3 nucleotides: TGCGCCAGCAGCAAACCGGGACGGATTAATTCACCCCTCCACTTT. Combining the CDR3 with reference TRBV5-1 and TRBJ1-6 gives the whole variable domain KAGVTQTPRYLIKTRGQQVTLSCSPISGHRSVSWYQQTPGQGLQFLFEYFSETQRNKGNFPGRFSGRQFSNSRSEMNVSTLELGDSALYLCASSKPGRINSPLHFGNGTRLTVT.

The sample holds many counts of this clonotype. The rearrangement links TRBV11-2 to TRBJ1-2, with D unresolved. Trimming removed 3 bases at V and 7 bases at J, with 9 bases between. The CDR3 runs to 12 residues. The germline gives CDR1 SGHAT, CDR2 FQNNGV. CDR3 amino acids: CASSFTGGGYTF. CDR3 nucleotide sequence: TGTGCCAGCAGCTTTACGGGCGGTGGCTACACCTTC.

This clonotype has ten or more counts. The chain recombines TRBV12-3 or TRBV12-4 with TRBJ1-5, with D hard to call. CDR3 length equals 15 residues. Trimming cost V 5 bases and J 6 bases, with 17 bases left between them. CDR3 coding DNA: TGTGCCAGCAGTCCCCTAAGAGGAGGGCCTCAGCCCCAGCATTTT. Its translation: CASSPLRGGPQPQHF.

This clonotype was recorded at least ten times. The J gene is TRBJ2-2, the V gene TRBV7-2, with D perhaps matching TRBD1 (5 bases). The CDR3 sequence is 16 residues long. From germline, CDR1 is SGHTA and CDR2 FQGNSA. V was cut by 4 bases and J by 6 bases, with 18 bases left in between. The CDR3 DNA reads TGTGCCAGCAGCTCCCAAGGTGGGGCGTTCGCCGGGGAGCTGTTTTTT. Translated: CASSSQGGAFAGELFF.

This clonotype was seen ten or more times. The chain recombines TRBV2 with TRBJ2-1; D possibly corresponds to TRBD2 (7 bases). Germline loops: CDR1 SNHLY, CDR2 FYNNEI. CDR3 length equals 14 residues. Trimming pared 9 bases from V and 1 base from J, leaving 13 bases between. Here the CDR3 reads CARGGQGSYNEQFF. The CDR3 nucleotides are TGTGCCAGGGGGGGGCAGGGTTCCTACAATGAGCAGTTCTTC. Complete variable domain (other parts from reference TRBV2 and TRBJ2-1): EPEVTQTPSHQVTQMGQEVILRCVPISNHLYFYWYRQILGQKVEFLVSFYNNEISEKSEIFDDQFSVERPDGSNFTLKIRSTKLEDSAMYFCARGGQGSYNEQFFGPGTRLTVL.

In its sample, this clonotype was seen many times. For the CDR3, the DNA is TGTGCCATCAGTGTAGGCACGGCGGGCACTGAAGCTTTCTTT. It specifies CAISVGTAGTEAFF. The chain uses TRBV10-3 and TRBJ1-1, with D unclear. The CDR3 consists of 14 residues. The germline V gene has CDR1 ENHRY and CDR2 SYGVKD. The ends were cut back, 4 bases at V and 4 bases at J, with 13 bases in the middle.

This clonotype has at least ten counts. The chain has TRBV7-8 and TRBJ2-7; D call uncertain. The CDR3 totals 12 residues. The ends were cut back, 2 bases at V and 3 bases at J, with 5 bases in the middle. CDR1 is SGHVS and CDR2 is FQNEAQ in the germline V gene. CDR3 sequence reads: CASSLILYEQYF. CDR3 nucleotide sequence: TGTGCCAGCAGCTTAATTCTCTACGAGCAGTACTTC.

This clonotype appeared many times. The V and J genes are TRBV12-3 or TRBV12-4 and TRBJ2-2, with unresolved D. This CDR3 region has 14 residues. The germline V and J ends were trimmed by 2 bases and 4 bases, with 8 bases remaining between them. The CDR3 nucleotides read TGTGCCAGCAGTTTACAGGTTATCACCGGGGAGCTGTTTTTT. Translating it yields CASSLQVITGELFF.

The sample holds many counts of this clonotype. This rearrangement joins TRBV20-1 to TRBJ1-2; D perhaps matches TRBD1 (6 bases). Trimming removed 4 bases at V and 1 base at J, with 10 bases between. Germline V CDR1 and CDR2: DFQATT, SNEGSKA (reference sequence). The CDR3 totals 13 residues. CDR3 coding DNA: TGCAGTGCTACTACAGGGAGTAACTATGGCTACACCTTC. This sequence encodes CSATTGSNYGYTF.

This clonotype was observed at least ten times. The germline gene is not matched at one end of the junction; a read error may be the cause. This chain joins TRBV7-9 and TRBJ1-1, with D unclear. This CDR3 has 12 residues. The germline CDR1 and CDR2 sequences are SEHNR and FQNEAQ (reference sequence). Here the CDR3 DNA reads TGTGCCGGCAGCTTAGTTGGGTTCGAAGCTTTCTTT. Protein product: CAGSLVGFEAFF.